These 17 T cell receptor beta chains were all obtained from the same sample, sequenced in a study of shared clonotypes between healthy human individuals (dated by TCRdb to the early 2020s). Library generation was performed with the immunoSEQ multiplex PCR assay. TCRdb provides this immuneACCESS table in a form limited to in-frame rearrangements. Some clones are lacking; in checked studies, under half of them reflect an unresolved V gene, and why the rest are absent is not known. The table for this sample lists a few million clones; over 85% of them were counted only once. Together, the top ten hold approximately 0.4% of the sample. Sequences were obtained from naive CD4+ T cells from PBMCs. The cell subset or site tag for this specimen amounts to: CD45RA+ positively selected. Receptors were obtained from a man aged 18 to 30 in good health. Some clones in this sample may be carry-over from other donors' samples.

The V call is TRBV7-2, the J call TRBJ1-1; the D gene is possibly TRBD1 (5 bases). With 8 bases removed from V and 1 base from J, the gap between germline ends came to 14 bases. Germline V lookup: CDR1 SGHTA, CDR2 FQGNSA. This CDR3 contains 14 residues. CDR3 protein: CASFEWGENTEAFF. The CDR3 DNA reads TGTGCCAGCTTTGAATGGGGGGAGAACACTGAAGCTTTCTTT.

This chain links TRBV2 with TRBJ1-1; no reliable D call. Germline CDR1 reads SNHLY; CDR2 reads FYNNEI. V was pared by 6 bases and J by 8 bases, with 10 bases between. The CDR3 is made up of 11 amino acids. CDR3 loop: CASRLAGEAFF. CDR3 coding DNA: TGTGCCAGCAGACTTGCAGGAGAAGCTTTCTTT.

The V and J genes are TRBV27 and TRBJ2-7, with TRBD1 as a possible D gene (6 bases). Deletions cut 5 bases from V and 0 bases from J, with 17 bases between. The germline V gene has CDR1 MNHEY and CDR2 SMNVEV (reference sequence). The CDR3 sequence is 16 residues long. In nucleotides, the CDR3 is TGTGCCAGCAGTCTGCCCAGGGGACCGACCTCCTACGAGCAGTACTTC. This sequence encodes CASSLPRGPTSYEQYF.

This sequence joins TRBV7-2 and TRBJ1-5; 10 bases fit TRBD1. The V and J ends lost 5 bases and 2 bases, in that order; junction bases with no gene match: 6. Germline lookup yields CDR1 SGHTA and CDR2 FQGNSA. This CDR3 has 16 amino acids. Here the CDR3 reads CASSPGGTGGNQPQHF. CDR3 DNA: TGTGCCAGCAGCCCCGGCGGGACAGGGGGCAATCAGCCCCAGCATTTT.

The chain joins TRBV5-1 to TRBJ2-2; 16 nucleotides match TRBD2. Per the germline V gene, CDR1 is SGHRS and CDR2 is YFSETQ. V trimming: 3 bases; J trimming: 5 bases; junction bases outside the gene matches: 4. The CDR3 has 17 residues. The CDR3 DNA reads as TGCGCCAGCAGCTCACCGGGACTAGCGGGAGGGACCGGGGAGCTGTTTTTT. This gives the protein CASSSPGLAGGTGELFF.

For the CDR3, the DNA is TGTGCCAGCAGGACGGCGGACAGGTACACAGATACGCAGTATTTT. It encodes CASRTADRYTDTQYF. The chain employs TRBV2 and TRBJ2-3; 7 nucleotides align to TRBD1. Per germline, CDR1 SNHLY and CDR2 FYNNEI. The trim removed 6 bases at V and 2 bases at J, leaving 8 bases unmatched. The CDR3 runs 15 residues.

J is TRBJ2-5 and V is TRBV5-1; TRBD2 is a possible D gene (6 bases). The CDR3 runs to 16 residues. Per germline, CDR1 SGHRS and CDR2 YFSETQ. V was pared by 0 bases and J by 5 bases, with 17 bases between. Written as DNA, the CDR3 is TGCGCCAGCAGCTTGGGGGACTTCATGTTATCGGAGACCCAGTACTTC. Amino acid sequence: CASSLGDFMLSETQYF.

The chain recombines TRBV7-9 with TRBJ1-2, with D unresolved. V gave up 5 bases and J gave up 2 bases, with 18 bases separating them. CDR3 length: 16 residues. Germline values: CDR1 SEHNR, CDR2 FQNEAQ (reference sequence). CDR3 coding DNA: TGTGCCAGCAGCCCGGGTGCTGGCAGATTCAACTATGGCTACACCTTC. Translation gives CASSPGAGRFNYGYTF.

Note on this clone: Other DNA sequences within the sample encode an identical CDR3. The genes are TRBV5-1 and TRBJ2-3; the D is unclear. The germline V and J ends were trimmed by 0 bases and 4 bases, with 9 bases remaining between them. Germline loops: CDR1 SGHRS, CDR2 YFSETQ. The CDR3 contains 14 residues. CDR3 residues: CASSLVGSADTQYF. The CDR3 DNA reads TGCGCCAGCAGCTTGGTGGGATCGGCAGATACGCAGTATTTT.

This chain links TRBV4-2 with TRBJ2-4; D may match TRBD1 or TRBD2 (5 bases each). Germline V gives CDR1 LGHNA, CDR2 YNFKEQ. The CDR3 is made up of 15 amino acids. Trimming stripped 1 base from V and 3 bases from J, with 10 bases between. CDR3 sequence: CASSQGDPGKNIQYF. The DNA of the CDR3 is TGTGCCAGCAGCCAAGGGGACCCGGGCAAAAACATTCAGTACTTC.

The rearrangement links TRBV11-2 to TRBJ2-5; 8 bases are shared with TRBD2. Per the germline V gene, CDR1 is SGHAT and CDR2 is FQNNGV. V shed 3 bases, J shed 3 bases, and the junction held 6 bases outside the gene matches. The CDR3 is 15 residues long. CDR3 protein: CASSLDGLAEETQYF. The CDR3 bases are TGTGCCAGCAGCTTGGACGGACTAGCCGAAGAGACCCAGTACTTC.

The rearrangement joins TRBV18 to TRBJ2-5; 7 bases match TRBD1. Germline V gene lookup returns CDR1 KGHSH and CDR2 LQKENI. CDR3 size: 13 residues. V lost 6 bases and J lost 4; bases outside the gene matches: 5. CDR3 coding DNA: TGTGCCAGCTCTTCAGGGGGTTTAGAGACCCAGTACTTC. Translating gives CASSSGGLETQYF.

V and J are TRBV18 and TRBJ1-3, with 7 bases fitting TRBD1. V was clipped by 0 bases and J by 0 bases; unmatched bases: 14. The germline V gene encodes CDR1 KGHSH and CDR2 LQKENI. The CDR3 length is 20 residues. The CDR3, as DNA: TGTGCCAGCTCACCACCTTTTCAACTCCGGGACAGCCACTCTGGAAACACCATATATTTT. Translating it yields CASSPPFQLRDSHSGNTIYF.

This clone was found a few times. CDR3 sequence (DNA): TGTGCCTCGGGGGGTTCTAACACTGAAGCTTTCTTT. Translating it yields CASGGSNTEAFF. J is TRBJ1-1 and V is TRBV30; a weak D match, TRBD1 (5 bases). The germline V gene has CDR1 GTSNPN and CDR2 SVGIG (reference sequence). The CDR3 runs 12 residues. Trimming removed 7 bases at V and 2 bases at J, with 11 bases between.

The chain employs TRBV30 and TRBJ2-2; D gene ambiguous. Germline CDR1 GTSNPN, CDR2 SVGIG (reference sequence). This CDR3 has 13 amino acids. Trimming shortened V by 4 bases and J by 4 bases, and 10 bases separated the two germline ends. The DNA for the CDR3 is TGTGCCTGGACGCTAGTCCTCACCGGGGAGCTGTTTTTT. As protein: CAWTLVLTGELFF. The variable domain in full, completed from reference TRBV30 and TRBJ2-2, reads SQTIHQWPATLVQPVGSPLSLECTVEGTSNPNLYWYRQAAGRGLQLLFYSVGIGQISSEVPQNLSASRPQDRQFILSSKKLLLSDSGFYLCAWTLVLTGELFFGEGSRLTVL.

The chain employs TRBV7-9 and TRBJ2-7; 8 bases are a match to TRBD2. CDR1 is SEHNR and CDR2 is FQNEAQ in the germline V gene (reference sequence). The CDR3 is 15 residues long. V lost 5 bases, J lost 5 bases, and 11 bases stayed unmatched. CDR3: CASSPSGRAWNEQYF. DNA for the CDR3: TGTGCCAGCAGCCCCTCCGGGAGGGCCTGGAACGAGCAGTACTTC.

A word on this clone: One end of the junction is discordant with germline, which a read error may explain. The chain has TRBV7-2 and TRBJ1-2, with D perhaps matching TRBD1 (5 bases). The length of the CDR3 is 13 residues. CDR1 is SGHTA, CDR2 FQGNSA, per germline. Written as DNA, the CDR3 is TGCGCCAGAAGGGCGGGGGGAGGACGGGGCTACACCTTC. Protein product: CARRAGGGRGYTF.